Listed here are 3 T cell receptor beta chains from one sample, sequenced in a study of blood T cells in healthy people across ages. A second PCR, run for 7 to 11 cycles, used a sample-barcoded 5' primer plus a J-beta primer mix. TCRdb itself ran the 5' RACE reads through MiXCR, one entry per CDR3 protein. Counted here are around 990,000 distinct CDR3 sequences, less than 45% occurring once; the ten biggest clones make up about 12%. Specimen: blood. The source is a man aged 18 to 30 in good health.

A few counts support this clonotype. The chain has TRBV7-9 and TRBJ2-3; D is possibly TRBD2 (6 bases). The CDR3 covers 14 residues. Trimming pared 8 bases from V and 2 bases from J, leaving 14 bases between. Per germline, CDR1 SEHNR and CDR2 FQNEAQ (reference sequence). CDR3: CASEQEGNTDTQYF. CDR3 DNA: TGTGCCAGCGAGCAGGAGGGAAACACAGATACGCAGTATTTT.

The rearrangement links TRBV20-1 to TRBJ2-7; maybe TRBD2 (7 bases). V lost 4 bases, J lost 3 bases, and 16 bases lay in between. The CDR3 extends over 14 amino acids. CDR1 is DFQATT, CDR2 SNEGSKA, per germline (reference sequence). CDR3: CSATAGGPNYEQYF. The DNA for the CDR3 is TGCAGTGCTACGGCCGGGGGGCCAAACTACGAGCAGTACTTC.

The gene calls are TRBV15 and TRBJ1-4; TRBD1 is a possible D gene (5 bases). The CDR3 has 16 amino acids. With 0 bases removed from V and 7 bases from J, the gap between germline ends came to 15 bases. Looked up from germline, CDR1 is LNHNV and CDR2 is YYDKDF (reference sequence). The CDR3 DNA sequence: TGTGCCACCAGCAGAGATCGGAGGGTGCAGGGTGAAAAACTGTTTTTT. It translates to CATSRDRRVQGEKLFF.